Listed below are T cell receptor beta chains from one sample, sequenced in a study of cytomegalovirus exposure and HLA in healthy donors. TCRdb's copy holds only in-frame clones and misses some; the assay was immunoSEQ multiplex PCR. The repertoire holds tens of thousands of clones, with approximately 91% as singletons. The sequenced sample was PBMCs. These receptors were obtained from a man aged 25-40 years in good health and CMV-seronegative. Each CDR3 is given with its conserved first and last residue. The order of the fields is J gene, V gene, clone size, CDR3 length, D gene, CDR3 DNA, CDR3 protein. D genes are given only for firm matches. Clone size is given for some rows only: seen once, a few or many times, or a class if the clone is expanded.

TRBJ2-4 | TRBV7-9 | once | 16 | TRBD1 | TGTGCCAGCAGCCCGACCGGACAGGGGATTCTAAACATTCAGTACTTC | CASSPTGQGILNIQYF
TRBJ2-2 | TRBV2 | - | 15 | - | TGTGCCAGCAGTGTAGGGGTTGGTAACACCGGGGAGCTGTTTTTT | CASSVGVGNTGELFF
TRBJ1-1 | TRBV7-9 | - | 16 | - | TGTGCCAGCAGCCCCCCCGGTTCAGGCGAGAACACTGAAGCTTTCTTT | CASSPPGSGENTEAFF
TRBJ2-5 | TRBV6-5 | - | 15 | TRBD2 | TGTGCCAGCAGTTATCGCGGGGGGGCGGCGGAGACCCAGTACTTC | CASSYRGGAAETQYF
TRBJ2-1 | TRBV18 | - | 14 | - | TGTGCCAGCTCACGGGGGCCCTTCTACAATGAGCAGTTCTTC | CASSRGPFYNEQFF
TRBJ2-3 | TRBV11-2 | - | 14 | - | TGTGCCAGCAGCTTCGACAGGAGCACAGATACGCAGTATTTT | CASSFDRSTDTQYF
TRBJ1-1 | TRBV7-2 | - | 14 | - | TGTGCCAGCAGCTTAAGTGAGGGTTTCGCTGAAGCTTTCTTT | CASSLSEGFAEAFF
TRBJ1-5 | TRBV11-2 | - | 15 | TRBD1 | TGTGCCAGCAGCTTAGGGACAGGGGACAATCAGCCCCAGCATTTT | CASSLGTGDNQPQHF
TRBJ1-3 | TRBV5-1 | - | 14 | TRBD1 | TGCGCCAGCAGCTTACAGGGGACTGGAAACACCATATATTTT | CASSLQGTGNTIYF
TRBJ1-3 | TRBV28 | - | 13 | TRBD1 | TGTGCCAGCAGAGGGACAGGGGAAGACACCATATATTTT | CASRGTGEDTIYF
TRBJ1-5 | TRBV5-1 | few | 13 | - | TGCGCCAGCAGTTCAGGGAATGATCAGCCCCAGCATTTT | CASSSGNDQPQHF
TRBJ2-3 | TRBV9 | - | 18 | TRBD1 | TGTGCCAGCAGCGTAGAGGTGGGGACAGGGGGCTCCACAGATACGCAGTATTTT | CASSVEVGTGGSTDTQYF
TRBJ2-1 | TRBV11-2 | - | 15 | TRBD2 | TGTGCCAGCAGCCCAGAGCGGGGGGCCTACAATGAGCAGTTCTTC | CASSPERGAYNEQFF
TRBJ2-5 | TRBV9 | - | 15 | - | TGTGCCAGCAGCTCCGGGGGACTGGGGGGAGAGACCCAGTACTTC | CASSSGGLGGETQYF
TRBJ2-2 | TRBV27 | few | 16 | TRBD2 | TGTGCCAGCAGGCTAACAGCGGGAGGGAAAACCGGGGAGCTGTTTTTT | CASRLTAGGKTGELFF
TRBJ1-2 | TRBV7-9 | once | 13 | - | TGTGCCAGCAGCTTAGCGTTTCAGGGTGGCTACACCTTC | CASSLAFQGGYTF
TRBJ1-2 | TRBV4-2 | - | 14 | - | TGTGCCAGCAGCCAAGAACTAGTAGGTGAGGGCTACACCTTC | CASSQELVGEGYTF
TRBJ1-3 | TRBV27 | - | 15 | - | TGTGCCAGCAGTTTATCCAGGAATCCTGGAAACACCATATATTTT | CASSLSRNPGNTIYF
TRBJ1-1 | TRBV7-2 | - | 17 | - | TGTGCCAGCACCCAAAAGACCGGCACAGGCATGAACACTGAAGCTTTCTTT | CASTQKTGTGMNTEAFF
TRBJ2-3 | TRBV25-1 | once | 16 | - | TGTGCCAGCAGTTCCTCGGAGCGACTCAACACAGATACGCAGTATTTT | CASSSSERLNTDTQYF
TRBJ1-4 | TRBV6-5 | - | 12 | - | TGTGCCAGCAGTGACAGCTGGGGAAAACTGTTTTTT | CASSDSWGKLFF
TRBJ2-1 | TRBV19 | - | 13 | TRBD2 | TGTGCCAGTGGCGGGGGAGACTACAATGAGCAGTTCTTC | CASGGGDYNEQFF
TRBJ1-1 | TRBV2 | - | 15 | TRBD1 | TGTGCCAGCAGTGATGGGAGACAGGGCTTATCTGAAGCTTTCTTT | CASSDGRQGLSEAFF
TRBJ1-1 | TRBV7-2 | - | 15 | TRBD1 | TGTGCCAGCAGCTTAGGGGGACAGGGGAACACTGAAGCTTTCTTT | CASSLGGQGNTEAFF
TRBJ2-2 | TRBV27 | - | 14 | TRBD1 | TGTGCCACCCATGGGACAGTGAACACCGGGGAGCTGTTTTTT | CATHGTVNTGELFF
TRBJ2-1 | TRBV6-6 | - | 16 | TRBD1 | TGTGCCAGCAGGGGGCTTTCAGGGGGCTTCTACAATGAGCAGTTCTTC | CASRGLSGGFYNEQFF
TRBJ2-7 | TRBV5-1 | - | 14 | - | TGCGCCAGCAGCCCCCGGACAGCCGCCTACGAGCAGTACTTC | CASSPRTAAYEQYF
TRBJ1-6 | TRBV5-1 | - | 15 | TRBD1 | TGCGCCAGCAGGCCTGGACAGGGGGCAGATTCACCCCTCCACTTT | CASRPGQGADSPLHF
TRBJ1-1 | TRBV7-3 | - | 14 | - | TGTGCCAGCCGTGGGGGGGTAATGAACACTGAAGCTTTCTTT | CASRGGVMNTEAFF
TRBJ2-6 | TRBV19 | once | 17 | TRBD1 | TGTGCCAGTAGTATAGTGGGACAGGGCTCTGGGGCCAACGTCCTGACTTTC | CASSIVGQGSGANVLTF
TRBJ2-7 | TRBV5-4 | - | 16 | TRBD2 | TGTGCCAGCAGCCCGGGAGCCCCGGGAGGAGGCTACGAGCAGTACTTC | CASSPGAPGGGYEQYF
TRBJ1-5 | TRBV21-1 | - | 10 | - | TGTGCCAGTACTAATCAGCCCCAGCATTTT | CASTNQPQHF
TRBJ1-4 | TRBV7-9 | - | 13 | - | TGTGCCAGCGCCGGACAGACTAATGAAAAACTGTTTTTT | CASAGQTNEKLFF